Following are 26 T cell receptor beta chains from one sample sequenced in a study of long-term antiretroviral therapy in people with HIV. Investigators performed immunoSEQ version v3.0 at survey level. Profiled with immunoSEQ multiplex PCR; TCRdb holds only in-frame clones, not every one. Of 25,000 to 30,000 clones listed, approximately 89% are singletons. The source was unsorted PBMCs, collected 3.1 years after starting antiretroviral therapy. These receptors were taken from a man younger than 30 with HIV.

The chain joins TRBV9 to TRBJ2-7, with 7 bases matching TRBD1. Looked up from germline, CDR1 is SGDLS and CDR2 is YYNGEE. The CDR3 runs to 15 residues. The V and J ends lost 2 bases and 2 bases, in that order; junction bases with no gene match: 7. As DNA, the CDR3 is TGTGCCAGCAGCGTTTCCGGGACAGAGACCTACGAGCAGTACTTC. It yields the protein CASSVSGTETYEQYF.

This clone was observed a handful of times. J is TRBJ2-7 and V is TRBV14; D might be TRBD2 (5 bases). Germline CDR1 and CDR2: SGHDN and FVKESK. This CDR3 has 14 residues. Trimming left V 3 bases short and J 2 bases short, with 11 bases between. The CDR3 loop reads CASSQDSTTYEQYF. CDR3 coding DNA: TGTGCCAGCAGCCAGGACTCAACGACCTACGAGCAGTACTTC.

This clone appeared once. The chain employs TRBV27 and TRBJ1-1; D unresolved. Trimming removed 4 bases from V and 5 bases from J, with 11 bases in between. The CDR3 sequence is 13 residues long. CDR1 is MNHEY and CDR2 is SMNVEV in the germline V gene (reference sequence). The CDR3 is CASSWEGETEAFF. CDR3 coding DNA: TGTGCCAGCAGTTGGGAAGGAGAGACTGAAGCTTTCTTT.

The genes are TRBV10-3 and TRBJ2-1; 10 nucleotides match TRBD2. The CDR3 sequence is 16 residues long. With 2 bases clipped from V and 5 bases from J, the junction kept 6 bases outside the gene matches. Germline V gene data show CDR1 as ENHRY and CDR2 as SYGVKD. The CDR3 reads CAISEPGTSVDNEQFF. Written as DNA, the CDR3 is TGTGCCATCAGTGAGCCAGGGACTAGCGTAGACAATGAGCAGTTCTTC.

The genes are TRBV9 and TRBJ1-4, with D possibly being TRBD1 (6 bases). Trimming shortened V by 3 bases and J by 3 bases, and 12 bases separated the two germline ends. CDR1 SGDLS and CDR2 YYNGEE come from the germline V gene. This CDR3 spans 15 amino acids. The CDR3 coding sequence is TGTGCCAGCAGCGATCGGACAGTATCTAATGAAAAACTGTTTTTT. Protein: CASSDRTVSNEKLFF.

The count of this clone is one. The chain has TRBV10-3 and TRBJ2-5, with 7 bases identical to TRBD1. In germline, CDR1 is ENHRY, CDR2 SYGVKD. The CDR3 covers 15 residues. V shed 3 bases, J shed 7 bases, and the junction held 11 bases outside the gene matches. CDR3 sequence: CAISESGQGEGTQYF. CDR3 bases: TGTGCCATCAGTGAATCCGGCCAGGGGGAAGGGACCCAGTACTTC.

The CDR3 DNA reads TGTGCCAGCAGCCAAGCGGTCACGAACACTGAAGCTTTCTTT. Its protein product is CASSQAVTNTEAFF. This chain uses TRBV5-4 with TRBJ1-1; no clear D. The CDR3 loop spans 14 amino acids. V was pared by 4 bases and J by 1 base, with 11 bases between. In germline, CDR1 is SGHNT, CDR2 YYREEE (reference sequence).

The chain employs TRBV7-8 and TRBJ1-3; 10 nucleotides align to TRBD1. With V trimmed by 3 bases and J by 2 bases, 1 base remained unmatched. CDR1 is SGHVS, CDR2 FQNEAQ, per germline. This CDR3 comprises 15 residues. Here the CDR3 reads CASSFGQGAGNTIYF. DNA of the CDR3: TGTGCCAGCAGCTTCGGACAGGGGGCTGGAAACACCATATATTTT.

V gene TRBV2 combines with J gene TRBJ2-7; 8 positions agree with TRBD2. The CDR3 is 14 residues long. V gave up 6 bases and J gave up 2 bases; unmatched junction bases: 6. The germline CDR1 and CDR2 sequences are SNHLY and FYNNEI. The CDR3 spells CASSPGTSPYEQYF. In nucleotides, the CDR3 is TGTGCCAGCAGCCCCGGGACTAGTCCCTACGAGCAGTACTTC.

The chain carries TRBV7-2 and TRBJ2-1; no reliable D call. Germline CDR1 reads SGHTA; CDR2 reads FQGNSA. The CDR3 has 15 amino acids. Trimming stripped 2 bases from V and 7 bases from J, with 15 bases between. For the CDR3, the DNA is TGTGCCAGCAGCTTATGGCAGGATGGGTGGAATGAGCAGTTCTTC. Its protein is CASSLWQDGWNEQFF.

This clone was seen once. The chain is built from TRBV19 and TRBJ2-2; a possible D gene is TRBD1 (6 bases). V was clipped by 7 bases and J by 4 bases, with 13 bases between them. Germline V CDR1 and CDR2: LNHDA, SQIVND (reference sequence). The CDR3 sequence is 14 residues long. CDR3 residues: CASIQQGSTGELFF. In DNA form, the CDR3 reads TGTGCCAGTATTCAACAGGGAAGCACCGGGGAGCTGTTTTTT. The full variable domain, rest sourced from reference TRBV19 and TRBJ2-2, is DGGITQSPKYLFRKEGQNVTLSCEQNLNHDAMYWYRQDPGQGLRLIYYSQIVNDFQKGDIAEGYSVSREKKESFPLTVTSAQKNPTAFYLCASIQQGSTGELFFGEGSRLTVL.

The chain joins TRBV7-3 to TRBJ1-1, with no clear D. Trimming removed 5 bases at V and 3 bases at J, with 13 bases between. The CDR3 is made up of 14 amino acids. Germline V CDR1 and CDR2: SGHTA, FQGTGA. Written as DNA, the CDR3 is TGTGCCAGCAGCCCAGGCCGGGTCGACACTGAAGCTTTCTTT. Translating gives CASSPGRVDTEAFF.

The CDR3 nucleotides are TGTGCCAGCAGCGTAGGCACAGCGGGTCCCTACGAGCAGTACTTC. Amino acids: CASSVGTAGPYEQYF. V is TRBV9 and J is TRBJ2-7; D may be TRBD2 (6 bases). V lost 0 bases and J 2 bases, leaving 12 bases between the germline ends. CDR1 is SGDLS, CDR2 YYNGEE, per germline. The CDR3 spans 15 residues. Variable domain in full (rest from reference TRBV9 and TRBJ2-7): DSGVTQTPKHLITATGQRVTLRCSPRSGDLSVYWYQQSLDQGLQFLIQYYNGEERAKGNILERFSAQQFPDLHSELNLSSLELGDSALYFCASSVGTAGPYEQYFGPGTRLTVT.

This chain uses TRBV5-4 with TRBJ1-6; 8 bases are shared with TRBD1. The germline CDR1 and CDR2 sequences are SGHNT and YYREEE (reference sequence). The CDR3 has 17 residues. V was pared by 7 bases and J by 7 bases, with 16 bases of the junction left unmatched. Here the CDR3 reads CASGLLLMGTGNSPLHF. The CDR3 DNA reads TGTGCCAGCGGACTTCTGCTGATGGGGACAGGCAATTCACCCCTCCACTTT.

The CDR3 spells CASSLQGPSYEQYF. The CDR3 DNA follows: TGCGCCAGCAGCTTGCAAGGGCCATCCTACGAGCAGTACTTC. The V and J genes are TRBV5-1 and TRBJ2-7, with unresolved D. Between the trimmed V and J ends, which lost 1 base and 1 base, there was a span of 9 bases. CDR1 and CDR2 from the germline V gene are SGHRS and YFSETQ. CDR3 length equals 14 residues.

This chain connects TRBV5-4 to TRBJ1-2; no clear D. This CDR3 is 16 amino acids long. V shed 4 bases and J shed 4 bases, with 20 bases lying between them. The V gene's germline CDR1 is SGHNT and CDR2 YYREEE (reference sequence). CDR3 loop: CASSGEGIPTSYGYTF. In DNA, the CDR3 is TGTGCCAGCAGCGGCGAAGGGATCCCCACCAGCTATGGCTACACCTTC.

The chain carries TRBV11-2 and TRBJ2-3; 9 positions agree with TRBD1. With V trimmed by 5 bases and J by 5 bases, 5 bases remained unmatched. The CDR3 has 14 amino acids. Germline CDR1 SGHAT, CDR2 FQNNGV. The CDR3 is CASSQGGQGDTQYF. The CDR3 DNA reads as TGTGCCAGCAGCCAAGGGGGACAGGGAGATACGCAGTATTTT. The variable domain in full, with the rest retrieved from reference TRBV11-2 and TRBJ2-3, is EAGVAQSPRYKIIEKRQSVAFWCNPISGHATLYWYQQILGQGPKLLIQFQNNGVVDDSQLPKDRFSAERLKGVDSTLKIQPAKLEDSAVYLCASSQGGQGDTQYFGPGTRLTVL.

The count of this clone is one. This chain links TRBV29-1 with TRBJ1-2; D is ambiguous. Germline loops: CDR1 SQVTM, CDR2 ANQGSEA. V was cut by 4 bases and J by 0 bases, with 6 bases left in between. This CDR3 spans 12 amino acids. CDR3 amino acids: CSVAQSNYGYTF. The CDR3 bases are TGCAGCGTTGCGCAGTCTAACTATGGCTACACCTTC.

The rearrangement uses TRBV7-2 and TRBJ2-1; 7 positions match TRBD2. The CDR3 contains 15 residues. In germline, CDR1 is SGHTA, CDR2 FQGNSA. The V gene end was trimmed by 1 base and the J gene end by 7 bases; junction bases not matched to a gene: 7. CDR3 sequence reads: CASSLVGGQRNEQFF. The CDR3 region has the DNA TGTGCCAGCAGCTTAGTGGGAGGGCAACGGAATGAGCAGTTCTTC.

This clone showed up just a few times. The rearrangement links TRBV14 to TRBJ1-2; no definite D call. The CDR3 spans 13 residues. V was shortened by 3 bases and J by 4 bases, with 9 bases between the two germline ends. The germline V gene encodes CDR1 SGHDN and CDR2 FVKESK. Here the CDR3 DNA reads TGTGCCAGCAGCCAGACGGAACTCTATGGCTACACCTTC. Encoded protein: CASSQTELYGYTF. The full variable domain, completed using reference TRBV14 and TRBJ1-2, is EAGVTQFPSHSVIEKGQTVTLRCDPISGHDNLYWYRRVMGKEIKFLLHFVKESKQDESGMPNNRFLAERTGGTYSTLKVQPAELEDSGVYFCASSQTELYGYTFGSGTRLTVV.

V is TRBV6-5 and J is TRBJ1-1; D is ambiguous. The CDR3 runs 14 residues. The germline gives CDR1 MNHEY, CDR2 SVGAGI. The germline V and J ends were trimmed by 2 bases and 1 base, with 8 bases remaining between them. The chain's CDR3 is CASSYGLGNTEAFF. The CDR3 DNA reads as TGTGCCAGCAGTTACGGTCTGGGGAACACTGAAGCTTTCTTT.

The rearrangement joins TRBV7-2 to TRBJ1-5; TRBD1 matches at 7 bases. The V and J ends lost 5 bases and 4 bases, in that order; junction bases with no gene match: 8. The CDR3 extends over 15 amino acids. The germline gives CDR1 SGHTA, CDR2 FQGNSA. CDR3 in amino acids: CASSVRTGPNQPQHF. For the CDR3, the DNA is TGTGCCAGCAGCGTTCGGACAGGACCGAATCAGCCCCAGCATTTT.

This clone has a single count. The V call is TRBV11-3, the J call TRBJ2-3, with TRBD1 matching over 11 bases. The CDR3 is 17 residues long. Germline values: CDR1 SGHNT, CDR2 YENEEA. The junction had 5 bases not matched to a gene; V was cut back by 3 bases and J by 0 bases. The CDR3 is CASSLDRGLASTDTQYF. The DNA for the CDR3 is TGTGCCAGCAGCTTGGACAGGGGGCTCGCGAGCACAGATACGCAGTATTTT.

The chain couples TRBV12-5 to TRBJ2-1; D is perhaps TRBD1 or TRBD2 (5 bases each). The germline CDR1 and CDR2 sequences are LGHNT and FRNRAP. V dropped 2 bases and J dropped 4 bases, with 15 bases sitting between them. The CDR3 consists of 16 residues. The CDR3 is CASGLRVGDRYNEQFF. The CDR3 DNA follows: TGTGCTAGTGGTTTGAGGGTGGGGGACCGGTACAATGAGCAGTTCTTC.

The V gene is TRBV5-1, the J gene TRBJ1-5, with a tentative D call TRBD1 (5 bases). The CDR3 sequence is 14 residues long. Between the trimmed V and J ends, which lost 6 bases and 3 bases, there was a span of 13 bases. CDR1 is SGHRS, CDR2 YFSETQ, per germline. Here the CDR3 DNA reads TGCGCCAGCATTCGGGGGGGGATCAATCAGCCCCAGCATTTT. As protein: CASIRGGINQPQHF.

The chain is built from TRBV7-6 and TRBJ2-1, with 7 bases fitting TRBD2. Germline V gene lookup returns CDR1 SGHVS and CDR2 FNYEAQ. CDR3 length equals 14 residues. The trim removed 0 bases at V and 10 bases at J, leaving 6 bases unmatched. The DNA of the CDR3 is TGTGCCAGCAGCTTAGCGGGAGGGTGGGACGAGCAGTTCTTC. This sequence encodes CASSLAGGWDEQFF.